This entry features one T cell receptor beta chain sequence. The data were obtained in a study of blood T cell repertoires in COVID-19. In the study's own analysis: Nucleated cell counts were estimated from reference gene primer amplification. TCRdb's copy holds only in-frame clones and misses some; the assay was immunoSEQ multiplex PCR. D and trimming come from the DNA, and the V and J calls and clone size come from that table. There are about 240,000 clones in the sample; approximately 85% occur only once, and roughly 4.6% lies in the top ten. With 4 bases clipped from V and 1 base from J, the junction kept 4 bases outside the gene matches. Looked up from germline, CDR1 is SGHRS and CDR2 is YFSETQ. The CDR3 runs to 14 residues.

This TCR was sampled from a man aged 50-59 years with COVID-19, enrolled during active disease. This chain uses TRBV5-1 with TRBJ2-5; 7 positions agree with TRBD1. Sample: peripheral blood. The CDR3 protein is CASSTGQVQETQYF. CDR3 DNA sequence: TGCGCCAGCAGCACTGGACAGGTCCAAGAGACCCAGTACTTC.